This T cell receptor (beta chain) was profiled in a study of radiation and T cells in renal cell carcinoma. In the study overall: Nephrectomy followed 15 Gy stereotactic body radiation by 4 weeks. Study-wide findings and caveats: Top tumor clonotypes rose in blood 2 weeks post-radiation, then contracted. Pretreatment tumor biopsies were lacking, so baseline clonotypes are unknown.

TCRdb keeps only in-frame clones here, not all; method: immunoSEQ multiplex PCR. The sample holds some 100,000 clones, 82% seen once. Time point noted: baseline pretreatment blood. Treatment described: 15 Gy SBRT to primary tumor, nephrectomy 4 weeks later. Radiation-treated patients gave blood at baseline, week 2 and week 4. This CDR3 has 14 amino acids. V shed 6 bases and J 4 bases; nucleotides not matched to a gene: 5. Germline V gives CDR1 MNHEY, CDR2 SMNVEV (reference sequence). There are a few counts of this clone. Its antigen is unidentified. The source of this sequence is a man in his 60s with renal cell carcinoma. The specimen comprised blood, sampled from a patient whose treatment included radiotherapy and nephrectomy. This sequence joins TRBV27 and TRBJ2-7; 11 nucleotides agree with TRBD1. As DNA, the CDR3 is TGTGCCAGCAGGCCCGGGACAGGGGGGTACGAGCAGTACTTC. This gives the protein CASRPGTGGYEQYF.